The 14 T cell receptor beta chains given below trace back to one sample, sequenced in a study of OX40 agonist ivuxolimab in advanced cancers. The data were produced by immunoSEQ multiplex PCR, yet TCRdb's version contains in-frame clones alone and is incomplete. The sample records tens of thousands of clones, roughly 90% being singletons. The sample consisted of CD4+ or CD8+ T cells sorted from blood, taken in a trial of the OX40 agonist ivuxolimab. The receptors were sampled from an adult with an advanced solid tumor such as melanoma, head and neck, liver or kidney cancer.

This chain connects TRBV4-1 to TRBJ1-4; 9 bases are shared with TRBD1. V shed 4 bases, J shed 8 bases, and the junction held 8 bases outside the gene matches. The CDR3 spans 15 residues. CDR1 and CDR2 from the germline V gene are MGHRA and YSYEKL. This chain's CDR3 is CASSRAGTGNEKLFF. The CDR3 DNA sequence: TGCGCCAGCAGCCGGGCCGGGACAGGGAACGAAAAACTGTTTTTT.

In DNA, the CDR3 is TGTGCCAGCAGTGACCAGAGCGGGAGAATTGATACGCAGTATTTT. It is translated as CASSDQSGRIDTQYF. This sequence joins TRBV2 and TRBJ2-3; 8 bases map to TRBD2. The trim removed 3 bases at V and 6 bases at J, leaving 8 bases unmatched. This CDR3 has 15 amino acids. Germline V gives CDR1 SNHLY, CDR2 FYNNEI.

The chain carries TRBV5-1 and TRBJ2-1, with TRBD2 identical over 9 bases. The J segment lost 5 bases and the V segment lost 2 bases, leaving 8 bases of the junction unmatched. The CDR3 is 16 residues long. Germline CDR1 SGHRS, CDR2 YFSETQ. The CDR3 here is CASSFFRLAEDNEQFF. As DNA, the CDR3 is TGCGCCAGCAGCTTTTTTCGACTAGCGGAAGACAATGAGCAGTTCTTC.

In this sample, this clone turned up once. The chain joins TRBV5-1 to TRBJ2-3; 8 positions match TRBD2. V shed 1 base, J shed 4 bases, and the junction held 5 bases outside the gene matches. Germline V lookup: CDR1 SGHRS, CDR2 YFSETQ. This CDR3 is 15 amino acids long. The CDR3 sequence is CASSLTGREADTQYF. The CDR3 nucleotides read TGCGCCAGCAGCTTGACAGGGCGGGAGGCAGATACGCAGTATTTT.

The chain links TRBV6-5 to TRBJ2-1; the match to TRBD2 covers 10 bases. Per germline, CDR1 MNHEY and CDR2 SVGAGI. The CDR3 has 14 residues. V gave up 5 bases and J gave up 10 bases; unmatched junction bases: 8. The CDR3 here is CASSLWTSGSEQFF. Written as DNA, the CDR3 is TGTGCCAGCAGTCTCTGGACTAGCGGCAGCGAGCAGTTCTTC.

Details on this clone: Other DNA sequences from this sample encode an identical CDR3 as well. V is TRBV5-1 and J is TRBJ1-4; no clear D. The germline V gene encodes CDR1 SGHRS and CDR2 YFSETQ. V was shortened by 1 base and J by 0 bases, with 4 bases between the two germline ends. This CDR3 has 14 amino acids. The CDR3 nucleotides are TGCGCCAGCAGCTTGACCGCAACTAATGAAAAACTGTTTTTT. Protein product: CASSLTATNEKLFF.

In this sample, this clone turned up once. Relative to the germline gene, one junction end is altered; a read error may explain this. This specimen includes other DNA sequences encoding the same CDR3. This chain joins TRBV5-1 and TRBJ2-7; 13 bases are shared with TRBD2. The CDR3 runs 15 residues. Per the germline V gene, CDR1 is SGHRS and CDR2 is YFSETQ. The DNA for the CDR3 is TGTGCCAGCAGCTTGGGACTAGCGGGAACCTACGAGCAGTACTTC. Translating gives CASSLGLAGTYEQYF. The whole variable domain, remainder taken from reference TRBV5-1 and TRBJ2-7, is KAGVTQTPRYLIKTRGQQVTLSCSPISGHRSVSWYQQTPGQGLQFLFEYFSETQRNKGNFPGRFSGRQFSNSRSEMNVSTLELGDSALYLCASSLGLAGTYEQYFGPGTRLTVT.

This clone appeared once. The rearrangement joins TRBV5-1 to TRBJ2-1; D is unresolved. The V and J ends lost 0 bases and 0 bases respectively, with 4 bases between them. Germline values: CDR1 SGHRS, CDR2 YFSETQ. This CDR3 spans 14 amino acids. The CDR3 here is CASSLGLSYNEQFF. Written as DNA, the CDR3 is TGCGCCAGCAGCTTGGGCCTCTCCTACAATGAGCAGTTCTTC.

The chain combines TRBV5-1 with TRBJ1-6; no definite D call. CDR3 length: 14 residues. The V end was cut by 7 bases, the J end by 10 bases, with 18 bases between. The V gene's germline CDR1 is SGHRS and CDR2 YFSETQ. CDR3 amino acids: CASGNGQVDSPLHF. The CDR3 DNA sequence: TGCGCCAGCGGAAATGGGCAGGTCGACTCACCCCTCCACTTT.

The gene calls are TRBV19 and TRBJ2-6; D not resolved. The germline V and J ends were trimmed by 6 bases and 0 bases, with 9 bases remaining between them. The germline V gene encodes CDR1 LNHDA and CDR2 SQIVND (reference sequence). The CDR3 has 15 residues. CDR3 DNA sequence: TGTGCCAGTAGGGGCCTTAACTCTGGGGCCAACGTCCTGACTTTC. It translates to CASRGLNSGANVLTF.

A remark on this clone: Other DNA sequences in this specimen translate into the identical CDR3. CDR3 coding DNA: TGCGCCAGCAGCCAAGATCTACTCGGACAGGCTGTTGGTAGCGGGAGGGCCTACGAGCAGTACTTC. It is translated as CASSQDLLGQAVGSGRAYEQYF. This rearrangement joins TRBV4-3 to TRBJ2-7, with TRBD2 matching 11 bases. The CDR3 totals 22 residues. V was clipped by 0 bases and J by 2 bases; unmatched bases: 21. Per the germline V gene, CDR1 is LGHNA and CDR2 is YSLEER.

The chain recombines TRBV7-2 with TRBJ2-4; 8 nucleotides line up with TRBD2. From germline, CDR1 is SGHTA and CDR2 FQGNSA. The CDR3 has 16 amino acids. J was trimmed by 0 bases and V by 5 bases; bases with no gene match: 6. For the CDR3, the DNA is TGTGCCAGCAGCGTTAGCGGGGAACTAGCCAAAAACATTCAGTACTTC. Translating it yields CASSVSGELAKNIQYF.

The chain couples TRBV4-2 to TRBJ2-7, with 12 bases identical to TRBD2. Germline V gives CDR1 LGHNA, CDR2 YNFKEQ. The CDR3 length is 15 residues. J gave up 12 bases and V 1 base, and 10 bases lay outside the gene matches. This CDR3 reads CASSQGSTSGSDLYF. The CDR3 bases are TGTGCCAGCAGCCAAGGTTCGACTAGCGGGAGCGACCTGTACTTC.

This clone turned up a few times. The chain links TRBV7-8 to TRBJ2-3; 9 positions match TRBD2. Per the germline V gene, CDR1 is SGHVS and CDR2 is FQNEAQ. The CDR3 spans 15 residues. V was clipped by 3 bases and J by 3 bases; unmatched bases: 4. CDR3 DNA: TGTGCCAGCAGCTTGCGGGAGGGCCGAACAGATACGCAGTATTTT. It specifies CASSLREGRTDTQYF.